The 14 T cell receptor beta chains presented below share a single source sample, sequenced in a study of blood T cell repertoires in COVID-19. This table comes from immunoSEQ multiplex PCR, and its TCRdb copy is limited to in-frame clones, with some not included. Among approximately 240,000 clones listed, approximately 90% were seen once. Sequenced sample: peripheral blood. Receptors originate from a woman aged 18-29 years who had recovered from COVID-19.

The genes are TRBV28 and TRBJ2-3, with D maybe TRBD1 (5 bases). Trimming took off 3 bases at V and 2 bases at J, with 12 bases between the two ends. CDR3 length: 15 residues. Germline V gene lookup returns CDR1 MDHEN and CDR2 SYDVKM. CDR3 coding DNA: TGTGCCAGCAGTTTGGGGCTTACATACACAGATACGCAGTATTTT. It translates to CASSLGLTYTDTQYF.

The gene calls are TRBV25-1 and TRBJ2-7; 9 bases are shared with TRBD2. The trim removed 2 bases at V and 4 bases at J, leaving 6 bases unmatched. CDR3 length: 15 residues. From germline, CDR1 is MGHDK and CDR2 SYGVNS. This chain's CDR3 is CASSEAGLAGYEQYF. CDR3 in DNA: TGTGCCAGCAGTGAAGCGGGACTAGCTGGATACGAGCAGTACTTC.

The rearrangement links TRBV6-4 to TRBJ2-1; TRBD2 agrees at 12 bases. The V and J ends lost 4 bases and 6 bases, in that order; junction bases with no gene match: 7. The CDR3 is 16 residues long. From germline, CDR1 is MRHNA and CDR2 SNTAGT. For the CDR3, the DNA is TGTGCCAGCAGTGCGACTAGCGGGAGCGGTCCCAATGAGCAGTTCTTC. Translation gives CASSATSGSGPNEQFF.

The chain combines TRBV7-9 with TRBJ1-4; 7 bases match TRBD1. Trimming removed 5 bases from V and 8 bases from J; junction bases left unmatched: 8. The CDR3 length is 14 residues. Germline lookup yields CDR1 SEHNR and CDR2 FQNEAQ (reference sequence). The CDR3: CASSPDRVEEKLFF. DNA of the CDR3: TGTGCCAGCAGCCCCGACAGGGTAGAAGAAAAACTGTTTTTT.

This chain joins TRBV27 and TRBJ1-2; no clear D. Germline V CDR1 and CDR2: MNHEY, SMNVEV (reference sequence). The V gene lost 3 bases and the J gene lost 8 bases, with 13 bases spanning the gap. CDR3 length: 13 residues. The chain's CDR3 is CASSFTPSAGYTF. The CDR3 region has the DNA TGTGCCAGCAGTTTCACACCCTCTGCCGGCTACACCTTC.

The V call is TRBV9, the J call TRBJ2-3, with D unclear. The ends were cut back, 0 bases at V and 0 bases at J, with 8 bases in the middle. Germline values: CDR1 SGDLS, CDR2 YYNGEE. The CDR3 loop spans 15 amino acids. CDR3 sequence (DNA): TGTGCCAGCAGCGTAGTACCTGGCAGCACAGATACGCAGTATTTT. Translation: CASSVVPGSTDTQYF.

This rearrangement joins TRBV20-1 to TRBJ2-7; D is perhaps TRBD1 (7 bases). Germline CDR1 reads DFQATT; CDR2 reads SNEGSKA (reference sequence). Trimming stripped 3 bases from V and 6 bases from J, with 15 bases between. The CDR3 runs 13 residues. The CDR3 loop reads CSASTGVGGEQYF. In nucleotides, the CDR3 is TGCAGTGCTAGTACAGGGGTCGGGGGCGAGCAGTACTTC.

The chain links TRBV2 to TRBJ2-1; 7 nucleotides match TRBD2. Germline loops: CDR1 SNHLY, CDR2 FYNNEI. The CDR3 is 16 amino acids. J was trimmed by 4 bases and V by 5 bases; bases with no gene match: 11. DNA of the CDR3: TGTGCCAGCAGTCCCCTCGGCGGGAGCACATACAATGAGCAGTTCTTC. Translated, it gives CASSPLGGSTYNEQFF.

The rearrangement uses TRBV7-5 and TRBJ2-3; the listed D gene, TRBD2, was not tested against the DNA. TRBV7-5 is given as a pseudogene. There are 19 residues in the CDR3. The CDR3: CVRSLQDQGGTGKVDTQYF. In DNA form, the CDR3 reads TGTGTCAGAAGCTTACAGGATCAGGGAGGGACCGGGAAGGTAGATACGCAGTATTTT.

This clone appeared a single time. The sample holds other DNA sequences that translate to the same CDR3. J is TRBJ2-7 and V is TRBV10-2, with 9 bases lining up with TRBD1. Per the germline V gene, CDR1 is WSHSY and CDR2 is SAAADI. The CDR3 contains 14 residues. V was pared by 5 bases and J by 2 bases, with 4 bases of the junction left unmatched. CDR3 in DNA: TGCGCCAGCAGTCCGGGACAGGGCCCCTACGAGCAGTACTTC. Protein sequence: CASSPGQGPYEQYF.

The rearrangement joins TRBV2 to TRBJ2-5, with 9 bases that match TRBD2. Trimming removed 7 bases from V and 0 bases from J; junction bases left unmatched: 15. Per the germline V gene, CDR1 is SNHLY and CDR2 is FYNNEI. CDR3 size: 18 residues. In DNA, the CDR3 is TGTGCCAGCAAGGGGCATCGCTTTAGCGGGAGTGACCAAGAGACCCAGTACTTC. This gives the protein CASKGHRFSGSDQETQYF.

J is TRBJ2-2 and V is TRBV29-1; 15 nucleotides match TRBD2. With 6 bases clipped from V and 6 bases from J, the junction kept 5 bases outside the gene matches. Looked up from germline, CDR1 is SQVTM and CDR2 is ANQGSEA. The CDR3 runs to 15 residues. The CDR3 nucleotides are TGCAGCGTCCTTGGACTAGCGGGGGGGGCCGGGGAGCTGTTTTTT. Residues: CSVLGLAGGAGELFF.

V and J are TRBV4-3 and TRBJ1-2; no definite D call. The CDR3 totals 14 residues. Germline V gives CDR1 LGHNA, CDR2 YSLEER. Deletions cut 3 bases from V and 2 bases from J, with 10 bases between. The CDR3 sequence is CASSHDAGNYGYTF. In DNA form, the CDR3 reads TGCGCCAGCAGCCACGACGCCGGGAACTATGGCTACACCTTC.

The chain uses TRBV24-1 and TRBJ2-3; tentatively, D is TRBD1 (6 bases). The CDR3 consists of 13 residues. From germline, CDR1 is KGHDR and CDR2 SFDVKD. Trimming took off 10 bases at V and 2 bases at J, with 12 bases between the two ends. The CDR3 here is CATGTFSTDTQYF. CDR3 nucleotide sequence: TGTGCCACAGGGACATTTTCCACAGATACGCAGTATTTT.